The 25 T cell receptor beta chains below come from one sample, sequenced in a study of cytomegalovirus exposure and HLA in healthy donors. Primers: 60 Vbeta forward and 13 Jbeta reverse. Here immunoSEQ multiplex PCR was the method, and the copy in TCRdb shows in-frame clones only, minus some. The table includes 200,000 to 250,000 clones, over 75% detected once. Material: PBMCs. These receptors all stem from a boy between 10 and 17 years old in good health and CMV-seronegative.

J is TRBJ1-1 and V is TRBV2, with a possible D match to TRBD1 (5 bases). The CDR3 length is 15 residues. V was clipped by 8 bases and J by 0 bases, with 16 bases between them. Germline CDR1 and CDR2: SNHLY and FYNNEI. CDR3 sequence: CASVDSDFVNTEAFF. CDR3 DNA: TGTGCCAGCGTAGACAGCGATTTTGTGAACACTGAAGCTTTCTTT.

The chain's CDR3 is CASTWGGGYTF. As DNA, the CDR3 is TGTGCCAGCACCTGGGGGGGTGGCTACACCTTC. This rearrangement joins TRBV11-2 to TRBJ1-2; D possibly corresponds to TRBD1 (5 bases). This CDR3 is 11 amino acids long. The germline CDR1 and CDR2 sequences are SGHAT and FQNNGV. Trimming removed 7 bases from V and 7 bases from J, with 10 bases in between.

This chain joins TRBV6-1 and TRBJ2-3; D is possibly TRBD2 (6 bases). The length of the CDR3 is 13 residues. CDR1 is MNHNS and CDR2 is SASEGT in the germline V gene. Trimming shortened V by 8 bases and J by 4 bases, and 13 bases separated the two germline ends. The chain's CDR3 is CASREGGADTQYF. The CDR3 coding sequence is TGTGCCAGCCGAGAGGGAGGCGCAGATACGCAGTATTTT.

CDR3 sequence (DNA): TGCGCCAGCAGCTTAGGCGCGGGGAACTCCTACGAGCAGTACTTC. Translating it yields CASSLGAGNSYEQYF. The J gene is TRBJ2-7, the V gene TRBV5-1; TRBD2 is a possible D gene (6 bases). CDR1 SGHRS and CDR2 YFSETQ come from the germline V gene. Trimming cost V 2 bases and J 0 bases, with 12 bases left between them. The CDR3 spans 15 residues.

CDR3 DNA sequence: TGTGCCAGCAGCTTGGGGACAGGAGGAAACACCATATATTTT. Translating it yields CASSLGTGGNTIYF. This chain joins TRBV5-4 and TRBJ1-3; TRBD1 aligns across 7 bases. CDR1 and CDR2 from the germline V gene are SGHNT and YYREEE (reference sequence). V shed 0 bases, J shed 4 bases, and the junction held 1 base outside the gene matches. The CDR3 consists of 14 residues.

This clone was seen just once. The chain recombines TRBV5-6 with TRBJ1-1; the D is unclear. Germline CDR1 is SGHDT and CDR2 is YYEEEE. V lost 0 bases and J 1 base, leaving 4 bases between the germline ends. The CDR3 runs 13 residues. The CDR3: CASSLGANTEAFF. The CDR3 DNA is TGTGCCAGCAGCTTGGGGGCGAACACTGAAGCTTTCTTT.

The gene calls are TRBV4-1 and TRBJ2-3; tentatively, D is TRBD1 (5 bases). The CDR3 length is 15 residues. Germline loops: CDR1 MGHRA, CDR2 YSYEKL. Between the trimmed V and J ends, which lost 1 base and 6 bases, there was a span of 14 bases. The CDR3 is CASSQVPGPTDTQYF. For the CDR3, the DNA is TGCGCCAGCAGCCAAGTCCCAGGGCCGACGGATACGCAGTATTTT.

There are a few counts of this clone. This chain joins TRBV6-5 and TRBJ1-2; D is unresolved. Germline V gene sequence: CDR1 MNHEY, CDR2 SVGAGI. The CDR3 contains 14 residues. V was trimmed by 2 bases and J by 7 bases, leaving 14 bases between them. CDR3 sequence: CASSYRDGFAGYTF. The CDR3 DNA follows: TGTGCCAGCAGTTACCGGGATGGGTTCGCTGGCTACACCTTC.

This clone was detected only a few times. This chain connects TRBV5-4 to TRBJ2-1; 10 nucleotides align to TRBD2. Germline CDR1 reads SGHNT; CDR2 reads YYREEE (reference sequence). V shed 2 bases, J shed 1 base, and the junction held 3 bases outside the gene matches. This CDR3 has 16 amino acids. The CDR3 DNA reads TGTGCCAGCAGCTTTCGGACTAGCGGATCCTACAATGAGCAGTTCTTC. It specifies CASSFRTSGSYNEQFF. The whole variable domain, filled in from reference TRBV5-4 and TRBJ2-1, reads ETGVTQSPTHLIKTRGQQVTLRCSSQSGHNTVSWYQQALGQGPQFIFQYYREEENGRGNFPPRFSGLQFPNYSSELNVNALELDDSALYLCASSFRTSGSYNEQFFGPGTRLTVL.

The rearrangement joins TRBV2 to TRBJ2-2; TRBD1 agrees at 11 bases. V gave up 8 bases and J gave up 6 bases; unmatched junction bases: 8. CDR1 is SNHLY and CDR2 is FYNNEI in the germline V gene. This CDR3 comprises 15 residues. Here the CDR3 reads CASRRGTGGPGELFF. The CDR3 DNA is TGTGCCAGCCGCCGCGGGACAGGGGGTCCCGGGGAGCTGTTTTTT.

The V and J genes are TRBV6-5 and TRBJ2-5; 7 bases are shared with TRBD1. The J call may be incorrect, as the DNA end agrees better with TRBJ2-7. The CDR3 is made up of 14 amino acids. Germline V lookup: CDR1 MNHEY, CDR2 SVGAGI. The CDR3 bases are TGTGCCAGCAGTTATGGGGACAGTCCTTACGAGCAGTACTTC. Protein sequence: CASSYGDSPYEQYF.

V is TRBV6-1 and J is TRBJ1-2; the D is unclear. Germline CDR1 is MNHNS and CDR2 is SASEGT. This CDR3 region has 17 residues. V gave up 0 bases and J gave up 4 bases, with 18 bases separating them. The CDR3 region is CASSEASEDPLGYGYTF. As DNA, the CDR3 is TGTGCCAGCAGTGAAGCCTCGGAGGACCCGTTGGGCTATGGCTACACCTTC.

The chain uses TRBV2 and TRBJ1-5, with D uncertain. Trimming pared 11 bases from V and 6 bases from J, leaving 20 bases between. CDR1 and CDR2 from the germline V gene are SNHLY and FYNNEI. CDR3 length: 14 amino acids. The CDR3: CAGGWSHGSQPQHF. CDR3 DNA sequence: TGTGCCGGAGGGTGGAGTCACGGAAGTCAGCCCCAGCATTTT.

The CDR3 DNA reads as TGTGCCAGTAGTACGAGACCTGGACTAGCGGGAGGCCCTTCCTACAATGAGCAGTTCTTC. Its translation is CASSTRPGLAGGPSYNEQFF. The rearrangement uses TRBV19 and TRBJ2-1; 14 bases are a match to TRBD2. There are 20 residues in the CDR3. Unmatched junction bases numbered 12, after V lost 4 bases and J lost 1 base. Germline CDR1 LNHDA, CDR2 SQIVND (reference sequence).

This clone was seen once. The junction and the germline gene differ at one end; a read error may be behind it. The chain joins TRBV29-1 to TRBJ1-6, with D unclear. Germline V gene sequence: CDR1 SQVTM, CDR2 ANQGSEA. The CDR3 length is 12 residues. CDR3 region: CSVEDPAQATIF. CDR3 sequence (DNA): TGCAGCGTTGAAGATCCCGCCCAGGCCACAATTTTT.

The V and J genes are TRBV6-6 and TRBJ1-5; possibly TRBD1 for D (6 bases). Trimming took 6 bases from V and 0 from J, leaving 9 bases between them. This CDR3 is 14 amino acids long. CDR1 and CDR2 from the germline V gene are MNHNY and SVGAGI (reference sequence). In DNA, the CDR3 is TGTGCCAGCAGGGACAGTTATAGCAATCAGCCCCAGCATTTT. Its protein is CASRDSYSNQPQHF.

The V gene is TRBV9, the J gene TRBJ1-4, with 7 positions matching TRBD1. Germline lookup yields CDR1 SGDLS and CDR2 YYNGEE. The CDR3 contains 15 residues. Unmatched junction bases numbered 6, after V lost 0 bases and J lost 7 bases. The DNA for the CDR3 is TGTGCCAGCAGCGTAGAGGGACAGATGAGTGAAAAACTGTTTTTT. Its translation is CASSVEGQMSEKLFF.

The V call is TRBV6-6, the J call TRBJ1-2; 11 bases agree with TRBD1. V was pared by 3 bases and J by 4 bases, with 4 bases of the junction left unmatched. Germline CDR1 and CDR2: MNHNY and SVGAGI (reference sequence). The CDR3 covers 15 residues. CDR3 nucleotides: TGTGCCAGCAGTTATGGACAGGGGGCATCCTATGGCTACACCTTC. Residues: CASSYGQGASYGYTF.

CDR3 sequence reads: CASSPQQPATNEKLFF. The DNA for the CDR3 is TGTGCCAGCTCACCACAACAGCCTGCAACTAATGAAAAACTGTTTTTT. The V call is TRBV18, the J call TRBJ1-4; no definite D call. Germline V gives CDR1 KGHSH, CDR2 LQKENI. V was shortened by 1 base and J by 0 bases, with 9 bases between the two germline ends. This CDR3 region has 16 residues.

The gene calls are TRBV5-4 and TRBJ1-1, with TRBD1 matching 10 bases. This CDR3 has 15 amino acids. The junction had 8 bases not matched to a gene; V was cut back by 2 bases and J by 7 bases. Germline V gene data show CDR1 as SGHNT and CDR2 as YYREEE (reference sequence). CDR3 residues: CASSLKGQGDREAFF. The DNA for the CDR3 is TGTGCCAGCAGCTTAAAAGGACAGGGGGATCGTGAAGCTTTCTTT.

The chain combines TRBV30 with TRBJ2-1; 8 bases map to TRBD2. The CDR3 is 11 amino acids. Trimming cost V 6 bases and J 9 bases; bases outside gene matches: 4. Germline V lookup: CDR1 GTSNPN, CDR2 SVGIG (reference sequence). CDR3 sequence reads: CACGTSIEQFF. The DNA of the CDR3 is TGTGCCTGCGGGACTAGTATTGAGCAGTTCTTC.

This chain connects TRBV9 to TRBJ2-4; D gene uncertain. The V gene lost 2 bases and the J gene lost 7 bases, with 10 bases spanning the gap. The CDR3 consists of 13 residues. Germline CDR1 SGDLS, CDR2 YYNGEE. CDR3 coding DNA: TGTGCCAGCAGCGTTAGTTTCGGGAACATTCAGTACTTC. Amino acid sequence: CASSVSFGNIQYF.

The chain recombines TRBV5-1 with TRBJ2-5, with 7 positions matching TRBD2. The CDR3 spans 15 residues. Losses at the gene ends were 4 bases for V and 2 bases for J; bases not matched to a gene: 8. CDR1 is SGHRS and CDR2 is YFSETQ in the germline V gene. CDR3 coding DNA: TGCGCCAGCAGCGCAGAAGCGGGGACTCAAGAGACCCAGTACTTC. Translation gives CASSAEAGTQETQYF. Combining the CDR3 with reference TRBV5-1 and TRBJ2-5 gives the whole variable domain KAGVTQTPRYLIKTRGQQVTLSCSPISGHRSVSWYQQTPGQGLQFLFEYFSETQRNKGNFPGRFSGRQFSNSRSEMNVSTLELGDSALYLCASSAEAGTQETQYFGPGTRLLVL.

There are a few counts of this clone. This chain links TRBV4-2 with TRBJ2-1, with TRBD2 matching over 7 bases. This CDR3 region has 14 residues. The ends lost 1 base at V and 10 bases at J; junction bases unmatched: 7. Germline CDR1 is LGHNA and CDR2 is YNFKEQ. CDR3 protein: CASSQGGGRNEQFF. DNA for the CDR3: TGTGCCAGCAGCCAAGGGGGGGGACGGAACGAGCAGTTCTTC.

Remarks on this clone: One junction end does not reproduce the germline sequence, and a read error may be involved. This sequence joins TRBV7-8 and TRBJ2-5; no reliable D call. The closer fit of TRBJ2-7 to the DNA end suggests the J call may be wrong. Per germline, CDR1 SGHVS and CDR2 FQNEAQ. The CDR3 spans 13 residues. Written as DNA, the CDR3 is TGTGCCAGCAGCTTAATAGAGTCCTCCGAGCAGTACTTC. The encoded protein is CASSLIESSEQYF.